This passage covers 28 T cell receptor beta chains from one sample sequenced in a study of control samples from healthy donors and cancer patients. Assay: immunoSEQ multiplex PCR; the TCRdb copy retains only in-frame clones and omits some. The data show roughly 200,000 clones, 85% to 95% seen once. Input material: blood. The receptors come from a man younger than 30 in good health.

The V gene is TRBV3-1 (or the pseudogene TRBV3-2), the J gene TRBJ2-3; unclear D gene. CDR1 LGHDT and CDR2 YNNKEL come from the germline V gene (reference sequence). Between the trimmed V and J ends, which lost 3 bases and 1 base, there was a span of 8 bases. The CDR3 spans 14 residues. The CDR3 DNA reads TGTGCCAGCAGCCAGGTTACAGGCACAGATACGCAGTATTTT. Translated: CASSQVTGTDTQYF.

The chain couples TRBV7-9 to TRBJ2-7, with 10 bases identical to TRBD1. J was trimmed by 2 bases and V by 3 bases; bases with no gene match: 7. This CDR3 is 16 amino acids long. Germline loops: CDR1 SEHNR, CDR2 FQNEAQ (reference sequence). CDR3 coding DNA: TGTGCCAGCAGCTTCGCGACAGGGGGCCTCACCTACGAGCAGTACTTC. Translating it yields CASSFATGGLTYEQYF.

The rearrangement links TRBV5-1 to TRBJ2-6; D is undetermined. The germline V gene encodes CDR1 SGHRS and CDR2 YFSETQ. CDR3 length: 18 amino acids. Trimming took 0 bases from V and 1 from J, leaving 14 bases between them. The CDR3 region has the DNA TGCGCCAGCAGCTTGGCACCAGCCGCTGCATCTGGGGCCAACGTCCTGACTTTC. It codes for CASSLAPAAASGANVLTF. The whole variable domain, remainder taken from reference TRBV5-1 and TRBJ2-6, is KAGVTQTPRYLIKTRGQQVTLSCSPISGHRSVSWYQQTPGQGLQFLFEYFSETQRNKGNFPGRFSGRQFSNSRSEMNVSTLELGDSALYLCASSLAPAAASGANVLTFGAGSRLTVL.

The CDR3 DNA sequence: TGTGCCAGCAGCCAGACCCCTAGCGGGGGGGGACTCACAGATACGCAGTATTTT. Its translation is CASSQTPSGGGLTDTQYF. The rearrangement uses TRBV4-2 and TRBJ2-3; 12 positions match TRBD2. The CDR3 contains 18 residues. Germline V gene sequence: CDR1 LGHNA, CDR2 YNFKEQ. V trimming: 3 bases; J trimming: 2 bases; junction bases outside the gene matches: 9.

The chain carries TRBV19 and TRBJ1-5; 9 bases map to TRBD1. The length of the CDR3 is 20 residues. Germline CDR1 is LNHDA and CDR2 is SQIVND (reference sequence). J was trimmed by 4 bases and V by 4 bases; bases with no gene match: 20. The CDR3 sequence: CASSTQWDRVPPLGNQPQHF. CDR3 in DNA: TGTGCCAGTAGTACCCAATGGGACAGGGTACCCCCTTTGGGAAATCAGCCCCAGCATTTT.

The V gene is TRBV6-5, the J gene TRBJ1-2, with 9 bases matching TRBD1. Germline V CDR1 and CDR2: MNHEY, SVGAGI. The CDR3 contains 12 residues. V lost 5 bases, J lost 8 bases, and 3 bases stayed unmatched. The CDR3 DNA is TGTGCCAGCAGTCCCACAGGGGGCGGCTACACCTTC. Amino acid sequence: CASSPTGGGYTF.

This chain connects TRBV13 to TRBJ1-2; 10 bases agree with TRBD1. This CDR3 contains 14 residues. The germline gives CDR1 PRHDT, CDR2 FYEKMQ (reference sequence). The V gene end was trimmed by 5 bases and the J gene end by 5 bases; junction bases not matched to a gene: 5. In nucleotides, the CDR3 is TGTGCCAGCAGCGGGGGGACAGGGGTTTATGGCTACACCTTC. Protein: CASSGGTGVYGYTF.

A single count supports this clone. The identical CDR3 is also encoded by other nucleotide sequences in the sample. CDR3 nucleotides: TGTGCCACCAGTGCAGGGAACACTGAAGCTTTCTTT. Translated, it gives CATSAGNTEAFF. The chain combines TRBV24-1 with TRBJ1-1; D remains ambiguous. This CDR3 has 12 residues. Germline loops: CDR1 KGHDR, CDR2 SFDVKD. Trimming shortened V by 5 bases and J by 1 base, and 4 bases separated the two germline ends.

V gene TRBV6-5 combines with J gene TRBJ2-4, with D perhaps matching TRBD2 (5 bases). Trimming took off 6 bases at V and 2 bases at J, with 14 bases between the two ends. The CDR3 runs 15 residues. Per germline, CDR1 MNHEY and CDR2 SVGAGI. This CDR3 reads CASSAGHLSKNIQYF. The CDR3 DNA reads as TGTGCCAGCAGCGCGGGCCATCTGTCCAAAAACATTCAGTACTTC.

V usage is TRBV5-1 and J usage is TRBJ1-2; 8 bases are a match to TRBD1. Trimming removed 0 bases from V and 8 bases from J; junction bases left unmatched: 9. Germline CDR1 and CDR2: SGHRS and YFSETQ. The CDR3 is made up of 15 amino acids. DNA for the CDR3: TGCGCCAGCAGCTTGGCCTCTGGACAGGGATACGGCTACACCTTC. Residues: CASSLASGQGYGYTF.

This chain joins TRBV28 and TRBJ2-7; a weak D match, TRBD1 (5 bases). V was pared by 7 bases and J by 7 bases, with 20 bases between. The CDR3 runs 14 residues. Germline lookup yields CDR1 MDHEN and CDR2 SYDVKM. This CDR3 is CASNRANRLGEQYF. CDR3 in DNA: TGTGCCAGCAACCGAGCAAACAGGTTGGGGGAGCAGTACTTC. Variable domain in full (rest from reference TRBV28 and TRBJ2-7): DVKVTQSSRYLVKRTGEKVFLECVQDMDHENMFWYRQDPGLGLRLIYFSYDVKMKEKGDIPEGYSVSREKKERFSLILESASTNQTSMYLCASNRANRLGEQYFGPGTRLTVT.

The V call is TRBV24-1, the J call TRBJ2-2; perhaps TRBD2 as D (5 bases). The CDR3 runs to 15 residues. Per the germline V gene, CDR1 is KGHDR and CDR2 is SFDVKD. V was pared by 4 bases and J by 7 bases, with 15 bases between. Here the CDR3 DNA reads TGTGCCACCAGTGACCCCGGGCATGGACTCGGGGAGCTGTTTTTT. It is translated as CATSDPGHGLGELFF.

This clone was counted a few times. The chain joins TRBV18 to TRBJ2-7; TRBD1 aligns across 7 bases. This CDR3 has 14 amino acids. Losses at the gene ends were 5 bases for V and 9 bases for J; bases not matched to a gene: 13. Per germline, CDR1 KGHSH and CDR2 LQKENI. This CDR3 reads CASSDGTEPFGQYF. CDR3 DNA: TGTGCCAGCTCAGACGGGACAGAACCTTTTGGGCAGTACTTC.

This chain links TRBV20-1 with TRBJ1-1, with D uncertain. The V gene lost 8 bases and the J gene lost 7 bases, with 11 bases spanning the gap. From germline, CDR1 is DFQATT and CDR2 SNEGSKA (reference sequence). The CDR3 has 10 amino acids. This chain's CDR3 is CSPEAYEAFF. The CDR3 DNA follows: TGCAGTCCTGAGGCTTATGAAGCTTTCTTT.

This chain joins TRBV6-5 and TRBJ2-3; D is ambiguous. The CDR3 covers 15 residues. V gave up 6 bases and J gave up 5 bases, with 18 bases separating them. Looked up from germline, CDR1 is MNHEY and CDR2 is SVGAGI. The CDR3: CASSTGPRRRDTQYF. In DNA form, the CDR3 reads TGTGCCAGCAGCACCGGGCCCCGAAGGCGAGATACGCAGTATTTT.

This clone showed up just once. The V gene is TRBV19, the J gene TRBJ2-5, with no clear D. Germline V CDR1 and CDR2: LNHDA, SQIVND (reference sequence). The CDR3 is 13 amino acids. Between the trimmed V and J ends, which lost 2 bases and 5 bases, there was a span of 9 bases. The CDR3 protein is CASSITVRETQYF. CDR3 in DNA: TGTGCCAGTAGTATAACGGTGAGGGAGACCCAGTACTTC. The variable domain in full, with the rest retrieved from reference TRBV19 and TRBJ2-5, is DGGITQSPKYLFRKEGQNVTLSCEQNLNHDAMYWYRQDPGQGLRLIYYSQIVNDFQKGDIAEGYSVSREKKESFPLTVTSAQKNPTAFYLCASSITVRETQYFGPGTRLLVL.

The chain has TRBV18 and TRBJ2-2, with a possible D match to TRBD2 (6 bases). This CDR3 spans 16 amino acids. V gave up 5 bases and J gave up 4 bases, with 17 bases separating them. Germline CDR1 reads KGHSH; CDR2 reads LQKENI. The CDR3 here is CASSSRTLAGTGELFF. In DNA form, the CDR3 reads TGTGCCAGCTCATCTCGAACACTAGCTGGCACCGGGGAGCTGTTTTTT.

The CDR3, as DNA: TGTGCCAGCAGTCAACGGGGCATGAACACTGAAGCTTTCTTT. It codes for CASSQRGMNTEAFF. V is TRBV6-6 and J is TRBJ1-1; maybe TRBD1 (5 bases). Per the germline V gene, CDR1 is MNHNY and CDR2 is SVGAGI (reference sequence). The V end was cut by 5 bases, the J end by 0 bases, with 10 bases between. This CDR3 is 14 amino acids long.

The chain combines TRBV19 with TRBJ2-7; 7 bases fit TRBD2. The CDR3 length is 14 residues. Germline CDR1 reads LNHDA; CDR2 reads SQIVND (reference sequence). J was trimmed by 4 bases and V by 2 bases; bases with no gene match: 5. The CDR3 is CASSIYSGDYEQYF. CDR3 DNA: TGTGCCAGTAGTATATACAGCGGGGATTACGAGCAGTACTTC.

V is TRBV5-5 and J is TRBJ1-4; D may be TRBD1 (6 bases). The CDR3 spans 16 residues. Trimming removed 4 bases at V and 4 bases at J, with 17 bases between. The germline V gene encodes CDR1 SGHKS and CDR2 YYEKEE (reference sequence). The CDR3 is CASSLPTGGFNEKLFF. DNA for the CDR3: TGTGCCAGCAGCCTACCGACGGGGGGCTTTAATGAAAAACTGTTTTTT.

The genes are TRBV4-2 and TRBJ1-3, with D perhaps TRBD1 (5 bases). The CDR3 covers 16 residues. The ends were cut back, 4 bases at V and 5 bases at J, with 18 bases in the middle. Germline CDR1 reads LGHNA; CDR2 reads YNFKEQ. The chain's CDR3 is CASSPDPDPGRNTIYF. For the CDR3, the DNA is TGTGCCAGCAGCCCTGACCCGGATCCAGGGAGAAACACCATATATTTT.

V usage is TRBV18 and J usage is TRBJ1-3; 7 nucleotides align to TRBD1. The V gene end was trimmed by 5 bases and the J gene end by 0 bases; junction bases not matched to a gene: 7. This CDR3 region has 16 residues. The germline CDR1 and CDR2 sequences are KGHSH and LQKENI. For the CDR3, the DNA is TGTGCCAGCTCAACAACAGGGGTACCCTCTGGAAACACCATATATTTT. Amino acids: CASSTTGVPSGNTIYF.

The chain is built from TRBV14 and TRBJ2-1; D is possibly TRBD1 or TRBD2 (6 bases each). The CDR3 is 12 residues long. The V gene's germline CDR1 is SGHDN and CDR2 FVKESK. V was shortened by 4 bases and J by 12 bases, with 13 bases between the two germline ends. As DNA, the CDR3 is TGTGCCAGCAGCCCCTCCGGGGGCTCGCAGTTCTTC. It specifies CASSPSGGSQFF.

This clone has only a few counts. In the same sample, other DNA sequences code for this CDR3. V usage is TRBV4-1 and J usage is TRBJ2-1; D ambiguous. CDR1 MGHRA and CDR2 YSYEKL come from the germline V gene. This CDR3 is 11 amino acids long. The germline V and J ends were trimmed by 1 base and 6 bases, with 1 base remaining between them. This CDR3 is CASSQVNEQFF. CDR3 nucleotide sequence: TGCGCCAGCAGCCAAGTCAATGAGCAGTTCTTC.

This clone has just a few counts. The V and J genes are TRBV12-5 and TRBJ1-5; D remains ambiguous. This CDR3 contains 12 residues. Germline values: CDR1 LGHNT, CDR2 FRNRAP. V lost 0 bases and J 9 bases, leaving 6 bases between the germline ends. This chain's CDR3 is CASGLVFPPQHF. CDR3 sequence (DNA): TGTGCTAGTGGTTTGGTATTTCCGCCCCAGCATTTT. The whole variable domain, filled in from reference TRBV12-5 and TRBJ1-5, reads DARVTQTPRHKVTEMGQEVTMRCQPILGHNTVFWYRQTMMQGLELLAYFRNRAPLDDSGMPKDRFSAEMPDATLATLKIQPSEPRDSAVYFCASGLVFPPQHFGDGTRLSIL.

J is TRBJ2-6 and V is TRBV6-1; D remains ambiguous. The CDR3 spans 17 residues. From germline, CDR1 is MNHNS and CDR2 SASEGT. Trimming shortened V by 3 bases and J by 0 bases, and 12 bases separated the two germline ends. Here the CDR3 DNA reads TGTGCCAGCAGTGAGACCGGGTCCTCCTCTGGGGCCAACGTCCTGACTTTC. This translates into CASSETGSSSGANVLTF.

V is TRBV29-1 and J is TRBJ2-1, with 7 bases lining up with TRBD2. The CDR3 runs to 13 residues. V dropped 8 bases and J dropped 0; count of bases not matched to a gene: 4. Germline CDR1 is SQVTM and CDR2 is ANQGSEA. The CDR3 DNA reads TGCAGCTTCACTAGCGACTCCTACAATGAGCAGTTCTTC. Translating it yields CSFTSDSYNEQFF.

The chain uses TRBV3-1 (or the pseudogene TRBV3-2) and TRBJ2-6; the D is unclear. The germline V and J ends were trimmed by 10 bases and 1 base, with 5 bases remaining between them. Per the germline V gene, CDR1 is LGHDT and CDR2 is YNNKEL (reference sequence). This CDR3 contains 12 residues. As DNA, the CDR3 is TGTGCCACCCGATCTGGGGCCAACGTCCTGACTTTC. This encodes CATRSGANVLTF.